This entry lists 6 T cell receptor beta chains sequenced from one sample in a study of liver allograft versus peripheral blood T cells. Overall study: Comparative analysis was performed on T cell receptor repertoires from transplanted livers and from recipients' peripheral blood.

TCRdb reprocessed the reads via MiXCR and lists one record per CDR3 protein. The sample includes about 1,900 distinct CDR3 sequences, 15% of them seen just once. These receptors all stem from a human patient who had a liver transplant. Some T cells may be graft donor cells.

The table lists this clonotype with a few counts. The CDR3 DNA reads as TGTGCCAGCAGCTTAAAGGGTTCCGAAGCTTTCTTT. Translation: CASSLKGSEAFF. The chain couples TRBV7-9 to TRBJ1-1, with D unclear. The CDR3 totals 12 residues. Trimming cost V 2 bases and J 8 bases, with 9 bases left between them. Per the germline V gene, CDR1 is SEHNR and CDR2 is FQNEAQ (reference sequence). The full variable domain, in which reference TRBV7-9 and TRBJ1-1 provide the parts outside the CDR3, is DTGVSQNPRHKITKRGQNVTFRCDPISEHNRLYWYRQTLGQGPEFLTYFQNEAQLEKSRLLSDRFSAERPKGSFSTLEIQRTEQGDSAMYLCASSLKGSEAFFGQGTRLTVV.

This clonotype is classed as medium-sized (0.01 to 0.1%). The chain links TRBV19 to TRBJ2-7; the D gene is possibly TRBD1 (6 bases). Germline-derived CDR1 and CDR2 are LNHDA and SQIVND (reference sequence). There are 14 residues in the CDR3. Trimming shortened V by 8 bases and J by 2 bases, and 16 bases separated the two germline ends. The CDR3 DNA follows: TGTGCCAGTGGCAACAGGGTGGGGACCTACGAGCAGTACTTC. Protein: CASGNRVGTYEQYF.

This clonotype is medium-sized (0.01 to 0.1%). The J gene is TRBJ1-5, the V gene TRBV2, with TRBD1 as a possible D gene (6 bases). Between the trimmed V and J ends, which lost 5 bases and 5 bases, there was a span of 10 bases. The CDR3 length is 13 residues. CDR1 and CDR2 (germline): SNHLY, FYNNEI. The CDR3 protein is CASSSDRHQPQHF. In DNA, the CDR3 is TGTGCCAGCAGTTCCGACAGGCATCAGCCCCAGCATTTT.

This clonotype is medium-sized. The rearrangement links TRBV20-1 to TRBJ1-6; D is unresolved. The V and J ends lost 4 bases and 10 bases respectively, with 14 bases between them. From germline, CDR1 is DFQATT and CDR2 SNEGSKA (reference sequence). This CDR3 comprises 13 residues. Written as DNA, the CDR3 is TGCAGTGCTACTGGTATGGGAGCCTCACCCCTCCACTTT. Translated: CSATGMGASPLHF.

In this sample, this clonotype is large. The chain couples TRBV6-1 to TRBJ1-4; D not resolved. There are 14 residues in the CDR3. V lost 5 bases and J 6 bases, leaving 13 bases between the germline ends. The germline gives CDR1 MNHNS, CDR2 SASEGT. The CDR3 nucleotides read TGTGCCAGCAGTTACCTGGCAGTTGATGAAAAACTGTTTTTT. Translated: CASSYLAVDEKLFF.

This clonotype is medium-sized. The J gene is TRBJ1-6, the V gene TRBV25-1; perhaps TRBD1 as D (5 bases). The CDR3 has 14 residues. Germline V lookup: CDR1 MGHDK, CDR2 SYGVNS. V was clipped by 4 bases and J by 5 bases, with 9 bases between them. CDR3 DNA: TGTGCCAGCAGTGGGCGGGGGAATAATTCACCCCTCCACTTT. Translating it yields CASSGRGNNSPLHF.